The rows below give T cell receptor beta chains drawn from one sample of a study of shared clonotypes between healthy human individuals. Here immunoSEQ multiplex PCR was the method, and the copy in TCRdb shows in-frame clones only, minus some. The sample holds about 530,000 clones, about three quarters seen once. Sequencing was done on a sample of PBMCs. The receptor set was obtained from a woman aged 35 to 49 in good health. Some clones in this sample may be carry-over from other donors' samples. The CDR3 runs from the conserved cysteine through the conserved F or W. A D gene is named only where the DNA matches it firmly. Expanded clones get a size class; other rows say once, few or many, or leave the size out.

len	d_gene	abundance	v_gene	j_gene	CDR3aa	CDR3nt
13	-	few	TRBV14	TRBJ2-1	CASSPGNYNEQFF	TGTGCCAGCAGCCCTGGAAACTACAATGAGCAGTTCTTC
15	TRBD1	-	TRBV25-1	TRBJ1-1	CASSEPTGGSTEAFF	TGTGCCAGCAGTGAACCGACAGGGGGAAGCACTGAAGCTTTCTTT
16	TRBD2	-	TRBV9	TRBJ2-1	CASSVERTSGYNEQFF	TGTGCCAGCAGCGTAGAGAGGACTAGCGGTTACAATGAGCAGTTCTTC
14	TRBD1	-	TRBV7-8	TRBJ1-4	CASRMGTVNEKLFF	TGTGCCAGCAGGATGGGGACAGTTAATGAAAAACTGTTTTTT
19	TRBD1	-	TRBV10-3	TRBJ2-6	CAISGQSGQGFSGANVLTF	TGTGCCATCAGTGGTCAATCGGGACAGGGTTTTTCTGGGGCCAACGTCCTGACTTTC
14	-	-	TRBV27	TRBJ2-7	CASEPRDKTYEQYF	TGTGCCAGCGAACCCCGGGACAAGACCTACGAGCAGTACTTC
15	-	-	TRBV28	TRBJ2-5	CASSFVGRHTETQYF	TGTGCCAGCAGTTTTGTCGGTCGGCACACAGAGACCCAGTACTTC
15	-	-	TRBV9	TRBJ1-1	CASTILDSPNTEAFF	TGTGCCAGCACCATCCTCGACAGCCCGAACACTGAAGCTTTCTTT
16	TRBD2	-	TRBV5-7	TRBJ2-7	CASSLDTGTSGYEQYF	TGTGCCAGCAGCTTGGATACCGGGACTAGCGGCTACGAGCAGTACTTC
15	TRBD1	-	TRBV28	TRBJ2-7	CASSSRDRGAYEQYF	TGTGCCAGCAGTTCCCGGGACAGGGGTGCCTACGAGCAGTACTTC
14	TRBD1	-	TRBV5-6	TRBJ2-7	CASSLGDRGYEQYF	TGTGCCAGCAGCTTGGGGGACAGGGGGTACGAGCAGTACTTC
14	TRBD1	-	TRBV19	TRBJ2-3	CASSMGQGSDTQYF	TGTGCCAGTAGCATGGGACAGGGGTCAGATACGCAGTATTTT
15	TRBD1	-	TRBV10-3	TRBJ1-1	CAISEQDRGDTEAFF	TGTGCCATCAGTGAACAAGACAGGGGTGACACTGAAGCTTTCTTT
15	-	once	TRBV18	TRBJ1-3	CASSPSVSSGNTIYF	TGTGCCAGCTCACCATCTGTTAGCTCTGGAAACACCATATATTTT
15	TRBD1	-	TRBV7-2	TRBJ2-7	CASSWDRGLSYEQYF	TGTGCCAGCAGCTGGGACAGGGGGCTATCCTACGAGCAGTACTTC
11	TRBD1	-	TRBV20-1	TRBJ1-2	CSANGQVAYTF	TGCAGTGCTAACGGACAGGTCGCCTACACCTTC
13	TRBD1	few	TRBV6-5	TRBJ2-7	CASRSGQGYEQYF	TGTGCCAGCAGGTCGGGACAGGGGTACGAGCAGTACTTC
15	-	few	TRBV21-1	TRBJ1-5	CASSKAGQGGQPQHF	TGTGCCAGCAGCAAAGCTGGACAGGGGGGGCAGCCCCAGCATTTT
15	-	-	TRBV5-1	TRBJ2-1	CASSLSGSSYNEQFF	TGCGCCAGCAGCTTGAGTGGGAGCTCCTACAATGAGCAGTTCTTC
16	TRBD2	-	TRBV14	TRBJ2-1	CASSQDVTSGINEQFF	TGTGCCAGCAGCCAAGATGTGACTAGCGGGATCAATGAGCAGTTCTTC
9	-	few	TRBV21-1	TRBJ1-2	CARGSGYTF	TGTGCCAGGGGGTCTGGCTACACCTTC
17	TRBD2	-	TRBV28	TRBJ2-1	CASSLGGASGLVNEQFF	TGTGCCAGCAGTTTAGGTGGGGCTAGCGGGTTAGTGAATGAGCAGTTCTTC
15	TRBD1	-	TRBV4-1	TRBJ1-4	CASSQPDRGREKLFF	TGCGCCAGCAGCCAACCTGACAGGGGACGTGAAAAACTGTTTTTT
13	-	-	TRBV7-6	TRBJ1-2	CASSSYSAYGYTF	TGTGCCAGCAGCTCGTACAGCGCTTATGGCTACACCTTC
15	-	-	TRBV7-3	TRBJ2-1	CASSLDAGLYNEQFF	TGTGCCAGCAGCTTAGATGCCGGACTGTACAATGAGCAGTTCTTC
13	-	-	TRBV27	TRBJ2-7	CASSSTSVGEQYF	TGTGCCAGCAGTTCTACGTCGGTGGGGGAGCAGTACTTC
13	-	-	TRBV6-5	TRBJ1-1	CASSYEPNTEAFF	TGTGCCAGCAGTTACGAGCCAAACACTGAAGCTTTCTTT
13	-	many	TRBV14	TRBJ1-2	CASSHGPTYGYTF	TGTGCCAGCAGCCACGGACCCACTTATGGCTACACCTTC
15	-	-	TRBV7-2	TRBJ2-1	CASRPRDKAYNEQFF	TGTGCCAGCAGGCCCCGGGACAAAGCCTACAATGAGCAGTTCTTC
14	TRBD1	-	TRBV18	TRBJ1-5	CASSKDRGNQPQHF	TGTGCCAGCTCGAAGGACAGGGGCAATCAGCCCCAGCATTTT
15	-	-	TRBV19	TRBJ2-7	CASSITGYAAYEQYF	TGTGCCAGTAGTATAACGGGATATGCGGCCTACGAGCAGTACTTC
13	-	few	TRBV10-3	TRBJ2-3	CAIRGEAFDTQYF	TGTGCCATCAGGGGAGAGGCATTCGATACGCAGTATTTT
13	-	-	TRBV10-3	TRBJ1-5	CAISESVYQPQHF	TGTGCCATCAGTGAGTCGGTCTATCAGCCCCAGCATTTT
12	TRBD1	few	TRBV6-4	TRBJ1-1	CASNRDRFEAFF	TGTGCCAGCAACAGGGACAGGTTTGAAGCTTTCTTT
13	-	few	TRBV6-1	TRBJ2-1	CASNGRDMGEQFF	TGTGCCAGCAATGGTCGGGACATGGGTGAGCAGTTCTTC
13	-	few	TRBV7-2	TRBJ2-1	CASSFSRYNEQFF	TGTGCCAGCAGCTTCAGTCGGTACAATGAGCAGTTCTTC
15	TRBD2	once	TRBV5-1	TRBJ2-3	CASTHASGSTDTQYF	TGCGCCAGCACCCACGCTAGCGGGAGCACAGATACGCAGTATTTT
14	-	-	TRBV30	TRBJ2-5	CAWSDGQGRETQYF	TGTGCCTGGAGCGACGGGCAGGGGAGGGAGACCCAGTACTTC
14	TRBD1	few	TRBV19	TRBJ1-1	CASRSGQENTEAFF	TGTGCCAGTAGATCGGGACAGGAGAACACTGAAGCTTTCTTT
15	-	-	TRBV6-4	TRBJ2-3	CASSDGGTPTDTQYF	TGTGCCAGCAGTGACGGCGGAACTCCCACAGATACGCAGTATTTT
15	TRBD1	-	TRBV7-9	TRBJ1-1	CASSLSWDRRTEAFF	TGTGCCAGCAGCTTAAGTTGGGACAGGAGGACTGAAGCTTTCTTT
16	TRBD2	-	TRBV4-1	TRBJ2-3	CASSPIAGGPPDTQYF	TGCGCCAGCAGCCCCATAGCGGGAGGGCCCCCAGATACGCAGTATTTT
16	-	-	TRBV28	TRBJ1-2	CASSSLADKATYGYTF	TGTGCCAGCAGTTCTTTAGCGGACAAGGCGACTTATGGCTACACCTTC
14	-	-	TRBV9	TRBJ2-7	CASSARQETYEQYF	TGTGCCAGCAGCGCACGACAGGAGACCTACGAGCAGTACTTC
16	TRBD2	few	TRBV18	TRBJ2-7	CASSPTFLAGGVEQYF	TGTGCCAGCTCCCCGACCTTCCTAGCGGGAGGGGTCGAGCAGTACTTC
14	-	-	TRBV5-1	TRBJ2-3	CASSLVGPGDTQYF	TGCGCCAGCAGCTTGGTCGGACCTGGGGATACGCAGTATTTT
13	-	once	TRBV6-1	TRBJ2-1	CASSELGAGWQFF	TGTGCCAGCAGTGAATTAGGGGCGGGTTGGCAGTTCTTC
14	-	-	TRBV9	TRBJ2-2	CASSPRHYTGELFF	TGTGCCAGCAGCCCCAGACACTACACCGGGGAGCTGTTTTTT
16	-	-	TRBV28	TRBJ2-1	CASSLYSVSSYNEQFF	TGTGCCAGCAGTTTATACAGCGTAAGCTCCTACAATGAGCAGTTCTTC
12	-	-	TRBV29-1	TRBJ1-2	CSVRASNYGYTF	TGCAGCGTTCGTGCTTCTAACTATGGCTACACCTTC